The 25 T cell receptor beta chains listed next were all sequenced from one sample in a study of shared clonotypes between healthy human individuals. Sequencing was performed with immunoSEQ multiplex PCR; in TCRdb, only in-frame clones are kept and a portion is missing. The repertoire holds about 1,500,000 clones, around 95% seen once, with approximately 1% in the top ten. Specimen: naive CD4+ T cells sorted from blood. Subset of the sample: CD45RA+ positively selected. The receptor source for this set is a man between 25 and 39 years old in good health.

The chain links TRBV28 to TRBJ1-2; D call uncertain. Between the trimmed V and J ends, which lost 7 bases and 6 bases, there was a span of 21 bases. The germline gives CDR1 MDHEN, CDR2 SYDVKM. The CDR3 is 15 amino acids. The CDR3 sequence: CASTLYGQLGNGYTF. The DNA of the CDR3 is TGTGCCAGCACCCTATATGGGCAGTTAGGGAATGGCTACACCTTC.

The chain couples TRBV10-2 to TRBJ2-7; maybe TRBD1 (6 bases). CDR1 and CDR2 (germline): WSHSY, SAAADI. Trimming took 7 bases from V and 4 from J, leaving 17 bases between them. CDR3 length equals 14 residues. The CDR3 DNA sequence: TGCGCCAGCACCCTCTCAGGGGCTACTTACGAGCAGTACTTC. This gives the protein CASTLSGATYEQYF.

The CDR3 protein is CASSSLAGGPIGELFF. DNA of the CDR3: TGTGCCAGCAGTTCTCTAGCGGGAGGGCCTATCGGGGAGCTGTTTTTT. This chain connects TRBV27 to TRBJ2-2; 12 bases line up with TRBD2. With 4 bases clipped from V and 7 bases from J, the junction kept 7 bases outside the gene matches. Per germline, CDR1 MNHEY and CDR2 SMNVEV (reference sequence). The CDR3 totals 16 residues.

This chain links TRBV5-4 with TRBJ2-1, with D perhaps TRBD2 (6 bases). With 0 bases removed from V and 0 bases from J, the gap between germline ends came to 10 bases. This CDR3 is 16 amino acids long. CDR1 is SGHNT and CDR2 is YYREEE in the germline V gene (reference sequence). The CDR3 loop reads CASSLEGLRSYNEQFF. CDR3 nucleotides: TGTGCCAGCAGCTTGGAGGGACTCCGCTCCTACAATGAGCAGTTCTTC.

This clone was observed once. This CDR3 is CASSSPGRGRTEAFF. The CDR3 DNA reads TGTGCCAGCAGCTCCCCCGGGCGGGGAAGAACTGAAGCTTTCTTT. This chain connects TRBV6-1 to TRBJ1-1; D gene uncertain. V lost 6 bases and J lost 5, with 19 bases in between. CDR3 length: 15 residues. Germline loops: CDR1 MNHNS, CDR2 SASEGT.

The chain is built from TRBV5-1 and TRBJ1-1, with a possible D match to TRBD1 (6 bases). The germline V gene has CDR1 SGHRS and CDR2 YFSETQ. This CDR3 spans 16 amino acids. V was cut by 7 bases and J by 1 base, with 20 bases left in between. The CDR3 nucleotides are TGCGCCAGCGGTCAAAAGCCGGGGGCCGGGAACACTGAAGCTTTCTTT. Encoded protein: CASGQKPGAGNTEAFF.

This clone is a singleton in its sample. The CDR3 DNA is TGTGCCATCGACACCGGGACTACAAACACCGGGGAGCTGTTTTTT. Amino acid sequence: CAIDTGTTNTGELFF. This rearrangement joins TRBV2 to TRBJ2-2; TRBD2 agrees at 7 bases. This CDR3 is 15 amino acids long. Trimming removed 10 bases from V and 2 bases from J; junction bases left unmatched: 10. Germline CDR1 SNHLY, CDR2 FYNNEI.

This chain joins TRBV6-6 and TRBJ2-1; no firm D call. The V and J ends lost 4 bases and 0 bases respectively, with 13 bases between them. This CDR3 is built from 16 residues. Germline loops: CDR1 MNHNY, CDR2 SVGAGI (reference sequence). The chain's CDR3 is CASSSRASSSYNEQFF. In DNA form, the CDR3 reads TGTGCCAGCAGTTCTCGGGCCTCAAGCTCCTACAATGAGCAGTTCTTC.

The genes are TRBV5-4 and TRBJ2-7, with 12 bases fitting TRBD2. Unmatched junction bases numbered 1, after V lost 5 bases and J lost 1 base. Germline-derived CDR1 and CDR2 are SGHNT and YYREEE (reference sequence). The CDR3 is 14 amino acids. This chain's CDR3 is CASRTSGSSYEQYF. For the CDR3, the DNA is TGTGCCAGCAGGACTAGCGGGAGTTCCTACGAGCAGTACTTC.

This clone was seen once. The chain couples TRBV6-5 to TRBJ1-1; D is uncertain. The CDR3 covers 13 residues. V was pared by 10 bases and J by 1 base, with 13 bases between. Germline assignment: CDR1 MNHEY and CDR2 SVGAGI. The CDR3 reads CAIHVRKNTEAFF. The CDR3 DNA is TGTGCCATCCACGTTAGGAAGAACACTGAAGCTTTCTTT.

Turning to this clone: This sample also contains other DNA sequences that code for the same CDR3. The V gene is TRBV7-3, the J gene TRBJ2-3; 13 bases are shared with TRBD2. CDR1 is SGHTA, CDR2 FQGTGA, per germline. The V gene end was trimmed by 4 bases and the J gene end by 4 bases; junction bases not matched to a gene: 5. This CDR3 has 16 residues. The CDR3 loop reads CASSSGLAGVADTQYF. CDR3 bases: TGTGCCAGCAGCTCAGGACTAGCGGGAGTGGCAGATACGCAGTATTTT.

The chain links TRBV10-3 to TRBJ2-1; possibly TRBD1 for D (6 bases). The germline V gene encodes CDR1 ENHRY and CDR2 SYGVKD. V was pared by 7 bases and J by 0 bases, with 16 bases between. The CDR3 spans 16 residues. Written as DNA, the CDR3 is TGTGCCATCATGGCTGGCTTAGGGGGCTCCTACAATGAGCAGTTCTTC. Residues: CAIMAGLGGSYNEQFF.

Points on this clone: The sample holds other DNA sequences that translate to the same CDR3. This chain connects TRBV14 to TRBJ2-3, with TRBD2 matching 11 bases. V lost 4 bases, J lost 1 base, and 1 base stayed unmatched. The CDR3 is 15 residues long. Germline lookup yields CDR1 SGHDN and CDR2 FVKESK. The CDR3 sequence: CASSLAGGGTDTQYF. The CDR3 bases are TGTGCCAGCAGCCTAGCGGGAGGGGGCACAGATACGCAGTATTTT.

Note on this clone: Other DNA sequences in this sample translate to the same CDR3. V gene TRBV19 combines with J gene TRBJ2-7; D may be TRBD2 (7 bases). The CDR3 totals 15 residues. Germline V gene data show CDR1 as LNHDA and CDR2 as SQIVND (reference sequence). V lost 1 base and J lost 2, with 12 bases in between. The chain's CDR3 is CASSIVAGATYEQYF. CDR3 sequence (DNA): TGTGCCAGTAGTATAGTGGCGGGGGCCACCTACGAGCAGTACTTC.

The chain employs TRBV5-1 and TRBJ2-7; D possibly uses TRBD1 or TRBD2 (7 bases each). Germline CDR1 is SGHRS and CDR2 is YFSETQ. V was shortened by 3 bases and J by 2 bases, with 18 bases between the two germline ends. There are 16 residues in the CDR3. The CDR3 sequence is CASSSGGQHLTYEQYF. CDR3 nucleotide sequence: TGCGCCAGCAGCTCGGGGGGACAGCATCTGACCTACGAGCAGTACTTC.

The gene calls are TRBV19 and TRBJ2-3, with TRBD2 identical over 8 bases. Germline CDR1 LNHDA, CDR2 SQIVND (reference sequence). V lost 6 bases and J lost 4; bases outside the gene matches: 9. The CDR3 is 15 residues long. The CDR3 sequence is CASRQYGGGADTQYF. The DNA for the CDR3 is TGTGCCAGTAGACAATACGGGGGGGGCGCAGATACGCAGTATTTT.

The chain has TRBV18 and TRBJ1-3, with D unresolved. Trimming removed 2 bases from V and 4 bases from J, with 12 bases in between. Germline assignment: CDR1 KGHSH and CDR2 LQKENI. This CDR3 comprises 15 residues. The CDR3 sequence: CASSPIPLEGNTIYF. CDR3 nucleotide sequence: TGTGCCAGCTCACCAATCCCCTTGGAAGGAAACACCATATATTTT.

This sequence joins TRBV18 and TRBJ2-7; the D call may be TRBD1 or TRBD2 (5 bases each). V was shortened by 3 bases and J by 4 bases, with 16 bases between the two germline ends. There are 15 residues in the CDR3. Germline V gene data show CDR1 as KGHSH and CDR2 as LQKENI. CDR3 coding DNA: TGTGCCAGCTCACCTCCGGGACCACCCCGATACGAGCAGTACTTC. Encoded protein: CASSPPGPPRYEQYF.

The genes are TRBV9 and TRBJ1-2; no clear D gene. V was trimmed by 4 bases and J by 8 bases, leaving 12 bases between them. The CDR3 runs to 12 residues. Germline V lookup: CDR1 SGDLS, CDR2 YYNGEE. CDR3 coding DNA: TGTGCCAGCAGCCCACGTTCTGGCGGCTACACCTTC. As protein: CASSPRSGGYTF.

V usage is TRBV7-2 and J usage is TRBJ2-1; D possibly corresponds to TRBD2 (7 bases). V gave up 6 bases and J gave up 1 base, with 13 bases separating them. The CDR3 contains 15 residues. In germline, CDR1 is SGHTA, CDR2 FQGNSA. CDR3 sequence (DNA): TGTGCCAGCAGTCGGGGGGCGGTGTCCTACAATGAGCAGTTCTTC. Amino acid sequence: CASSRGAVSYNEQFF.

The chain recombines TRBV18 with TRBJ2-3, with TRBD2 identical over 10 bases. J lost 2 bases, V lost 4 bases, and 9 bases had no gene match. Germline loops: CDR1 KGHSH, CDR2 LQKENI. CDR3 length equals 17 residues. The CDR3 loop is CASSLLLTSGLTDTQYF. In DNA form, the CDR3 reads TGTGCCAGCTCACTCCTATTGACTAGCGGGCTCACAGATACGCAGTATTTT.

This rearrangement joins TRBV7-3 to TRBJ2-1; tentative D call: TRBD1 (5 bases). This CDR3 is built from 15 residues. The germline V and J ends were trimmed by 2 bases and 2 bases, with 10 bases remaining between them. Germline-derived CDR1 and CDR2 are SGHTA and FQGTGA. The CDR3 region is CASSLQGTTYNEQFF. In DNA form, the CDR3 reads TGTGCCAGCAGCTTACAGGGAACAACCTACAATGAGCAGTTCTTC.

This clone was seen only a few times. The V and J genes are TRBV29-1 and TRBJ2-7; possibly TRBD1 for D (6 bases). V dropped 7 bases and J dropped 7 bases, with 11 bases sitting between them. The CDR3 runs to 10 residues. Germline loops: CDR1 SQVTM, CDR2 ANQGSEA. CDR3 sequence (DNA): TGCAGCGCTGAGGGGACAGAGCAGTACTTC. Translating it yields CSAEGTEQYF.

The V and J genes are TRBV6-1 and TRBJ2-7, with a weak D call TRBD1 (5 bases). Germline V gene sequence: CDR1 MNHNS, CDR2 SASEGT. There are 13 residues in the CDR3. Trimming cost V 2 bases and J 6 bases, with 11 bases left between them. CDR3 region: CASSERAGREQYF. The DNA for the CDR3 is TGTGCCAGCAGTGAAAGGGCAGGGCGCGAGCAGTACTTC.

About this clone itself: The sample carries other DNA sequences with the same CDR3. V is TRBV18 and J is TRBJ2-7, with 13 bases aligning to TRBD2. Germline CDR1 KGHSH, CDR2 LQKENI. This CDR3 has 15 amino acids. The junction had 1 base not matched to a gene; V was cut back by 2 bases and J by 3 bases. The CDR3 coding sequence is TGTGCCAGCTCACCAGGACTAGCGGGAGTCTACGAGCAGTACTTC. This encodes CASSPGLAGVYEQYF.